Listed below are T cell receptor beta chains from one sample, sequenced in a study of T cells in Graves' hyperthyroidism and ophthalmopathy. Each CDR3 protein gets one entry after TCRdb re-called the multiplex PCR reads with MiXCR. Seen here are about 640,000 distinct CDR3 sequences, less than 25% observed once, and the top ten hold under 35%. What was sequenced was blood. These receptors all stem from a man aged 25 to 40 with Graves' ophthalmopathy. Each CDR3 is given with its conserved first and last residue. A clone size is listed for some rows: how often the clone was seen (once, few, many), or a class if it is expanded.

length,V,J,size,CDR3
14,TRBV29-1,TRBJ1-1,few,CSVAQGSVNTEAFF
15,TRBV3-1,TRBJ2-5,-,CASSQDAGAGETQYF
14,TRBV6-1,TRBJ2-7,many,CASSVTSGSYEQYF
14,TRBV27,TRBJ1-2,few,CASSLTEIGPLLTF
12,TRBV5-1,TRBJ2-1,-,CASSLEGGRKFF
11,TRBV2,TRBJ2-7,-,CAIGLSHEQYF
15,TRBV28,TRBJ2-3,-,CASTGGGVGTDTQYF
15,TRBV7-9,TRBJ2-7,-,CASSLGRSGDREQYF
15,TRBV7-9,TRBJ2-5,-,CASSALSGREETQYF
13,TRBV28,TRBJ2-7,few,CASSLGNREEQYF
17,TRBV9,TRBJ2-3,-,CASSAEIAGGPTDTQYF
16,TRBV11-2,TRBJ2-4,-,CASSLGQNLAKNIQYF
15,TRBV10-1,TRBJ2-3,few,CASSESTSSTDTQYF
16,TRBV27,TRBJ1-5,-,CASSFLGGISNQPQHF
18,TRBV12-3/TRBV12-4,TRBJ1-1,many,CASSKPGQRAGRNTEAFF
15,TRBV7-9,TRBJ2-1,-,CASSSSGTTSNEQFF
19,TRBV7-9,TRBJ2-6,-,CASSSLVGTGNSGANVLTF
15,TRBV6-1,TRBJ2-7,many,CASSEGSSGIYEQYF
16,TRBV28,TRBJ2-1,many,CASSSLTSGRGHEQFF
12,TRBV5-1,TRBJ2-2,many,CASSLSTGELFF
16,TRBV9,TRBJ2-1,-,CASSVNPGLVYNEQFF
15,TRBV27,TRBJ1-6,-,CASSKRTGRTSPLHF
14,TRBV5-1,TRBJ2-7,few,CASSLLGLPDEQYF
15,TRBV5-1,TRBJ2-7,-,CASSLGQARSYEQYF
16,TRBV6-1,TRBJ2-5,many,CASSLNSPGNGETQYF
16,TRBV18,TRBJ2-7,few,CASSPIRRQGNHEQYF
16,TRBV6-2/TRBV6-3,TRBJ2-3,-,CASSYSDNRATDTQYF
14,TRBV5-4,TRBJ2-1,-,CASSLGGPGDEQFF
15,TRBV19,TRBJ2-7,-,CASSPRDSRSYEQYF
17,TRBV24-1,TRBJ2-3,-,CATGSGTSGYRGDTQYF
16,TRBV7-9,TRBJ1-2,-,CASSLPATGVMSGYTF
14,TRBV2,TRBJ2-2,many,CASSELVNTGELFF